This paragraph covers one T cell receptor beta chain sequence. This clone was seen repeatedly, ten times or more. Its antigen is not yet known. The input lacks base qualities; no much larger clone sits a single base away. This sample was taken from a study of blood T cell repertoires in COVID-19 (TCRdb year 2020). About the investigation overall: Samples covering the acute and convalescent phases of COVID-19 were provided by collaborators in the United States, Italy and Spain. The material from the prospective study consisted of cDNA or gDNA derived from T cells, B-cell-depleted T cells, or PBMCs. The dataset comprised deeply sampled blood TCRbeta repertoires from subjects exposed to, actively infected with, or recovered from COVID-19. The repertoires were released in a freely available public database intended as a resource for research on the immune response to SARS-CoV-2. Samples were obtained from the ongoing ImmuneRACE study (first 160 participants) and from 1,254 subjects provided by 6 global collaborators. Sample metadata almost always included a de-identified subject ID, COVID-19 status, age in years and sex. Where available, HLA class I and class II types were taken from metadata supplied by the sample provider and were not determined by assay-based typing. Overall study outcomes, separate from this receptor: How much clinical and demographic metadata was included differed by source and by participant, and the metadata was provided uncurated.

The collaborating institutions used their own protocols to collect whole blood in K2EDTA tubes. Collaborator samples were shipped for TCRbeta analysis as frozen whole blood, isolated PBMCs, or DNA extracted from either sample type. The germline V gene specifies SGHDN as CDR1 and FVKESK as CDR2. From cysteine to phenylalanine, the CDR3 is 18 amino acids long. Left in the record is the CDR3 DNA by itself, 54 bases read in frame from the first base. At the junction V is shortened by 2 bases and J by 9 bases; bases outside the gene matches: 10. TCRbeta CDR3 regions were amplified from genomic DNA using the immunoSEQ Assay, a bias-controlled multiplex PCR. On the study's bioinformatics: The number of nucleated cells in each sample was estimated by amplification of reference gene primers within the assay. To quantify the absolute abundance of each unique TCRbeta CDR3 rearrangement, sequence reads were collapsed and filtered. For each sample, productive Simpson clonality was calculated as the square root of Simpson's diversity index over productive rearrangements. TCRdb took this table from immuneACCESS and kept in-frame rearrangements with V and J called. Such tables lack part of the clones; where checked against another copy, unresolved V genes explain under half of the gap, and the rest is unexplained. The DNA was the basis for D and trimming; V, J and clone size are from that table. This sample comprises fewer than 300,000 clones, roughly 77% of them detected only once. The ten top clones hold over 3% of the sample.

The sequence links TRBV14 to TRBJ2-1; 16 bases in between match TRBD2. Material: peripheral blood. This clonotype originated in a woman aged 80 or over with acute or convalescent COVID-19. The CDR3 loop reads CASSQYGTSGRGKGEQFF. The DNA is TGTGCCAGCAGCCAATACGGGACTAGCGGGAGGGGAAAGGGTGAGCAGTTCTTC.